This passage covers 19 T cell receptor beta chains from one sample sequenced in a study of CXCR3-negative and CXCR3-positive naive CD8 T cells. No antigens are known for them. Study results and limitations: CXCR3-positive naive cells carried more hydrophobic TRB CDR3s than CXCR3-negative ones.

It was by 5' RACE with UMI labels that the TRB cDNA libraries were prepared. Reprocessing the 5' RACE reads, TCRdb reports a single entry for every CDR3 protein and omits DNA. This repertoire includes nearly 110,000 distinct CDR3 sequences. Sequenced sample: naive CXCR3+ CD8+ T cells from blood. Subset: CD45RO-CCR7+CD27+CD95- naive CD8+ T cells expressing CXCR3 (TNR3+). The receptors derive from a human donor in good health. Some clones in this sample may be carry-over from other donors' samples.

The chain joins TRBV7-3 to TRBJ2-1; TCRdb returns TRBD2, unconfirmable since there is no DNA. Germline-derived CDR1 and CDR2 are SGHTA and FQGTGA. CDR3 length: 15 residues. This CDR3 is CASSQLAGVGIEQFF.

The CDR3 loop reads CASSSQTGVWVTEAFF. V is TRBV7-9 and J is TRBJ1-1; with no DNA, the TCRdb D assignment of TRBD1 cannot be verified. Per the germline V gene, CDR1 is SEHNR and CDR2 is FQNEAQ (reference sequence). This CDR3 is built from 16 residues. Full variable domain (outside the CDR3, taken from reference TRBV7-9 and TRBJ1-1): DTGVSQNPRHKITKRGQNVTFRCDPISEHNRLYWYRQTLGQGPEFLTYFQNEAQLEKSRLLSDRFSAERPKGSFSTLEIQRTEQGDSAMYLCASSSQTGVWVTEAFFGQGTRLTVV.

The rearrangement uses TRBV5-6 and TRBJ2-4. This CDR3 region has 18 residues. The germline gives CDR1 SGHDT, CDR2 YYEEEE. CDR3 sequence: CASSWGNDSNLAKNIQYF.

J is TRBJ1-2 and V is TRBV29-1. Germline loops: CDR1 SQVTM, CDR2 ANQGSEA. This CDR3 region has 12 residues. CDR3 loop: CSVPATDYGYTF.

The chain has TRBV7-9 and TRBJ1-1. CDR3 length: 13 amino acids. Germline CDR1 is SEHNR and CDR2 is FQNEAQ (reference sequence). CDR3 loop: CASSLYVDTEAFF. The full variable domain, its missing parts supplied by reference TRBV7-9 and TRBJ1-1, is DTGVSQNPRHKITKRGQNVTFRCDPISEHNRLYWYRQTLGQGPEFLTYFQNEAQLEKSRLLSDRFSAERPKGSFSTLEIQRTEQGDSAMYLCASSLYVDTEAFFGQGTRLTVV.

The rearrangement joins TRBV7-9 to TRBJ2-5; the D call from TCRdb, TRBD1, cannot be confirmed without DNA. Germline CDR1 is SEHNR and CDR2 is FQNEAQ (reference sequence). The CDR3 loop spans 14 amino acids. The CDR3: CASSWDRGRETQYF.

This chain joins TRBV5-1 and TRBJ2-2; TCRdb returns TRBD1, unconfirmable since there is no DNA. In germline, CDR1 is SGHRS, CDR2 YFSETQ. The CDR3 length is 14 residues. The CDR3 here is CASSLEGDTGELFF.

The chain recombines TRBV11-2 with TRBJ2-3; with no DNA, the TCRdb D assignment of TRBD1 cannot be verified. The germline CDR1 and CDR2 sequences are SGHAT and FQNNGV. The CDR3 loop spans 16 amino acids. The CDR3 spells CASSSHQGLSTDTQYF.

The rearrangement uses TRBV7-9 and TRBJ2-5; without DNA, the TCRdb call of TRBD1 cannot be checked. Looked up from germline, CDR1 is SEHNR and CDR2 is FQNEAQ (reference sequence). CDR3 length: 16 amino acids. CDR3 loop: CASSPRLAGAGETQYF.

This chain links TRBV14 with TRBJ1-1; there is no DNA to check the TCRdb D call of TRBD1. This CDR3 region has 15 residues. Germline V gene sequence: CDR1 SGHDN, CDR2 FVKESK. This chain's CDR3 is CASSDPRGDSPEAFF.

This rearrangement joins TRBV29-1 to TRBJ2-7; as DNA is missing, the TRBD1 call by TCRdb cannot be tested. CDR1 SQVTM and CDR2 ANQGSEA come from the germline V gene. The CDR3 totals 15 residues. The CDR3 protein is CSVDSSGQDTYEQYF.

This sequence joins TRBV29-1 and TRBJ2-7; the TCRdb D gene call, TRBD1, has no DNA to confirm it. The CDR3 runs to 14 residues. Looked up from germline, CDR1 is SQVTM and CDR2 is ANQGSEA. CDR3 sequence reads: CSVGGAGGMHEQYF.

This chain's CDR3 is CSALGLGSYNEQFF. The V and J genes are TRBV20-1 and TRBJ2-1; TCRdb designates TRBD2, a call that cannot be tested without DNA. The CDR3 covers 14 residues. In germline, CDR1 is DFQATT, CDR2 SNEGSKA (reference sequence).

The chain uses TRBV7-6 and TRBJ2-5; TCRdb calls TRBD1, which cannot be checked without DNA. CDR3 length: 17 residues. Germline-derived CDR1 and CDR2 are SGHVS and FNYEAQ. The CDR3 sequence is CASSSGGPGQLGETQYF.

The J gene is TRBJ2-7, the V gene TRBV15. CDR1 and CDR2 (germline): LNHNV, YYDKDF (reference sequence). The CDR3 is 14 amino acids. The CDR3 protein is CATSRDSRAYEQYF. Full variable domain (rest looked up from reference TRBV15 and TRBJ2-7): DAMVIQNPRYQVTQFGKPVTLSCSQTLNHNVMYWYQQKSSQAPKLLFHYYDKDFNNEADTPDNFQSRRPNTSFCFLDIRSPGLGDTAMYLCATSRDSRAYEQYFGPGTRLTVT.

The rearrangement joins TRBV18 to TRBJ2-7; TCRdb lists TRBD1, though no DNA is available to test this call. This CDR3 contains 17 residues. Looked up from germline, CDR1 is KGHSH and CDR2 is LQKENI. Here the CDR3 reads CASSPREPGTYRDEQYF. Full variable domain (rest looked up from reference TRBV18 and TRBJ2-7): NAGVMQNPRHLVRRRGQEARLRCSPMKGHSHVYWYRQLPEEGLKFMVYLQKENIIDESGMPKERFSAEFPKEGPSILRIQQVVRGDSAAYFCASSPREPGTYRDEQYFGPGTRLTVT.

The chain combines TRBV18 with TRBJ1-2. Germline values: CDR1 KGHSH, CDR2 LQKENI. The CDR3 consists of 12 residues. CDR3 sequence reads: CASSTGLNGYTF. Full variable domain (rest looked up from reference TRBV18 and TRBJ1-2): NAGVMQNPRHLVRRRGQEARLRCSPMKGHSHVYWYRQLPEEGLKFMVYLQKENIIDESGMPKERFSAEFPKEGPSILRIQQVVRGDSAAYFCASSTGLNGYTFGSGTRLTVV.

The chain employs TRBV7-2 and TRBJ2-5; TCRdb gives TRBD1 as the D gene, but with no DNA this cannot be confirmed. Germline CDR1 SGHTA, CDR2 FQGNSA. The CDR3 covers 16 residues. Here the CDR3 reads CASSLVSGQGEETQYF.

J is TRBJ1-1 and V is TRBV28. CDR3 length: 15 residues. CDR1 is MDHEN, CDR2 SYDVKM, per germline. CDR3 sequence: CASSLILGKNTEAFF. Full variable domain (outside the CDR3, taken from reference TRBV28 and TRBJ1-1): DVKVTQSSRYLVKRTGEKVFLECVQDMDHENMFWYRQDPGLGLRLIYFSYDVKMKEKGDIPEGYSVSREKKERFSLILESASTNQTSMYLCASSLILGKNTEAFFGQGTRLTVV.